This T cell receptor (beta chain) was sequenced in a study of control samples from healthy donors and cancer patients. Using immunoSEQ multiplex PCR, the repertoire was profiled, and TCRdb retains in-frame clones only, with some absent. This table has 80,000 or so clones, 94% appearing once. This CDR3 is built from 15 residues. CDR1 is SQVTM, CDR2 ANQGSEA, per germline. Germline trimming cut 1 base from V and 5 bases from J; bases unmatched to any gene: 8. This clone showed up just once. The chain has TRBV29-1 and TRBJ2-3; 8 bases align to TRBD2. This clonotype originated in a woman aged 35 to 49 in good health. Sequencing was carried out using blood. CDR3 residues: CSVEASGGRGDTQYF. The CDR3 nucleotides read TGCAGCGTTGAAGCCAGCGGGGGCCGAGGAGATACGCAGTATTTT.